Given below is one T cell receptor beta chain in context. The source of the sample is a study of T cell repertoires in ileal Crohn's disease. Germline V lookup: CDR1 SGHKS, CDR2 YYEKEE (reference sequence). The CDR3 is made up of 16 amino acids. Trimming left V 1 base short and J 0 bases short, with 11 bases between. TCRdb's copy holds only in-frame clones and misses some; the assay was immunoSEQ multiplex PCR. This table has several thousand clones, roughly two thirds appearing once. Stated time point: proximal margin of the surgical specimen (macroscopically non-inflamed). This receptor was obtained from an adult with Crohn's disease. Material: ileal tissue. The chain carries TRBV5-5 and TRBJ1-5; TRBD1 might be the D (5 bases). The CDR3 sequence: CASSLTGDYSNQPQHF. The CDR3 DNA sequence: TGTGCCAGCAGCTTGACAGGCGATTATAGCAATCAGCCCCAGCATTTT.